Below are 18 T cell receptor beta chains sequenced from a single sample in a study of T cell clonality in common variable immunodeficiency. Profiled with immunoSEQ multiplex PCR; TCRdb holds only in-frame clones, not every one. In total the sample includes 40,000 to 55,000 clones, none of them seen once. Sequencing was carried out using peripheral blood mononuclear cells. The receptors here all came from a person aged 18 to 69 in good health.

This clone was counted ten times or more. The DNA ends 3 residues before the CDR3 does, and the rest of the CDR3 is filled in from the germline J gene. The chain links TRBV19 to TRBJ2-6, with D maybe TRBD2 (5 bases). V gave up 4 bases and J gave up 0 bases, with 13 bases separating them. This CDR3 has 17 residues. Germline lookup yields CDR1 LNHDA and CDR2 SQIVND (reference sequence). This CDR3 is CASSTGRGYSGANVLTF. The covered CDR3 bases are TGTGCCAGTAGTACCGGACGGGGATACTCTGGGGCCAACGTC.

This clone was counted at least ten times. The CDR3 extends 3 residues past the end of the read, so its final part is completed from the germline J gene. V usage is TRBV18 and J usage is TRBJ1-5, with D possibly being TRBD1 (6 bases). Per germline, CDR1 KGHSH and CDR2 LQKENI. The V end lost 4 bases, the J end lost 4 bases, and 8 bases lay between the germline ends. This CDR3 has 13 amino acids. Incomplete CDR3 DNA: TGTGCCAGCTCACGGGGACATAATCAGCCC. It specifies CASSRGHNQP. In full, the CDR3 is CASSRGHNQPQHF.

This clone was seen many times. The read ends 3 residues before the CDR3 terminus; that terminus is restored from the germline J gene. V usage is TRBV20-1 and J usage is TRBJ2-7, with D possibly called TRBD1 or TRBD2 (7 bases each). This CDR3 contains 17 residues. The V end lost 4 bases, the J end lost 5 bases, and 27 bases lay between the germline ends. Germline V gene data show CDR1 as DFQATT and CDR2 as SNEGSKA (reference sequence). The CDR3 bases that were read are TGCAGTGCTAAAGTCAAAAGGGAGGGGGCTATTGGGAACGAG. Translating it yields CSAKVKREGAIGNE. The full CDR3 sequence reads CSAKVKREGAIGNEQYF.

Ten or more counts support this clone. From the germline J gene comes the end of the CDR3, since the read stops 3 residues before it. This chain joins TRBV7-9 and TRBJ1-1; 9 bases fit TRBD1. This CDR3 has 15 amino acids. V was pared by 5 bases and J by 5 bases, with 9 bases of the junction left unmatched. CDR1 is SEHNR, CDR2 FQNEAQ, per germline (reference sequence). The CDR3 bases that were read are TGTGCCAGCAGCCCGAGACAGGGGGAGGGGACTGAA. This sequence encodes CASSPRQGEGTE. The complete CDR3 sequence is CASSPRQGEGTEAFF.

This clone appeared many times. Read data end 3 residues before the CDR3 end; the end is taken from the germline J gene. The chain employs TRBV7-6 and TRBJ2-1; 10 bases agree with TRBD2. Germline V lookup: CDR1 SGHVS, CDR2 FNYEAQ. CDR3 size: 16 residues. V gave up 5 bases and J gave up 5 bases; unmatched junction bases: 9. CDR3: CASSPTAGGLHNEQFF. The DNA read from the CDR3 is TGTGCCAGCAGCCCTACAGCGGGGGGGCTTCACAATGAG.

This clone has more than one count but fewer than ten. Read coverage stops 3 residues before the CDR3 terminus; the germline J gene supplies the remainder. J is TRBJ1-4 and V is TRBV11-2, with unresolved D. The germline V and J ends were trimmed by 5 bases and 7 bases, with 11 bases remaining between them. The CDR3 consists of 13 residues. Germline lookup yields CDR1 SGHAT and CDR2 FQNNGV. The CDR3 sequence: CASSPRRAEKLFF. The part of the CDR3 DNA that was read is TGTGCCAGCAGCCCCCGGAGGGCTGAAAAA.

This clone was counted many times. CDR3: CASSQDSRIYEQYF. Partial CDR3 DNA: TGTGCCAGTAGTCAGGACAGTCGTATTTACGAG. The chain is built from TRBV19 and TRBJ2-7, with D tentatively TRBD1 (6 bases). The DNA ends 3 residues before the CDR3 does, and the rest of the CDR3 is filled in from the germline J gene. In germline, CDR1 is LNHDA, CDR2 SQIVND (reference sequence). Trimming removed 5 bases from V and 4 bases from J, with 15 bases in between. The CDR3 has 14 amino acids.

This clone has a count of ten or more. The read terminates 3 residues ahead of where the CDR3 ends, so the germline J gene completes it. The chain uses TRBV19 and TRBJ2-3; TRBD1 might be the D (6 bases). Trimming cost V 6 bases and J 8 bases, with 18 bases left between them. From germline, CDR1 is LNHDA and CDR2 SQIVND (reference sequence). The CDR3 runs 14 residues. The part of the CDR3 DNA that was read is TGTGCCAGTAGCCCGGACAGCTCAAGGGTTACG. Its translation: CASSPDSSRVT. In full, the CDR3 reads CASSPDSSRVTQYF.

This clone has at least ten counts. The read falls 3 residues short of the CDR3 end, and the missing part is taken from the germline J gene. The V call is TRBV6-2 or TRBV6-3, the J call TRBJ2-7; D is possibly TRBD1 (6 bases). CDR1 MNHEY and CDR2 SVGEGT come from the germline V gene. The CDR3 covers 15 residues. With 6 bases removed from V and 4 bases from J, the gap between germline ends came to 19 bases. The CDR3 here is CASRKQGPSSYEQYF. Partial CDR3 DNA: TGTGCCAGCAGAAAACAGGGTCCCTCCAGTTACGAG.

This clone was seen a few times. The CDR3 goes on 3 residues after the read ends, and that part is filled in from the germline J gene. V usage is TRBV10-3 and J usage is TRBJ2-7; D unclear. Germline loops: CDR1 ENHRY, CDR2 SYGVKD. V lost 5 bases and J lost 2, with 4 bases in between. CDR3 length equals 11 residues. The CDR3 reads CAISTTYEQYF. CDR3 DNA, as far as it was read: TGTGCCATCAGTACAACCTACGAG.

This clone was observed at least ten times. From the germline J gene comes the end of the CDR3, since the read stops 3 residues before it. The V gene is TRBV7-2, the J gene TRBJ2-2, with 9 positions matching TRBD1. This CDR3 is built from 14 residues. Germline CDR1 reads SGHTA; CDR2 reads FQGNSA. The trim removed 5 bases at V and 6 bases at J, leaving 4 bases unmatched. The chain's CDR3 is CASSAGQGAGELFF. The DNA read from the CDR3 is TGTGCCAGCAGCGCGGGACAGGGTGCCGGGGAG.

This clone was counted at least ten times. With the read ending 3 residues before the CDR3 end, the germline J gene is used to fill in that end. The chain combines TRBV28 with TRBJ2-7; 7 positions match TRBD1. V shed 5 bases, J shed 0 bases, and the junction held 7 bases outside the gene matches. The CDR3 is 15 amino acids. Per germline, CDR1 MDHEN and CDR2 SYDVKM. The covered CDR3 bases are TGTGCCAGCAGTCCGGTAGACAGGGACTCCTACGAG. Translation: CASSPVDRDSYE. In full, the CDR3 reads CASSPVDRDSYEQYF.

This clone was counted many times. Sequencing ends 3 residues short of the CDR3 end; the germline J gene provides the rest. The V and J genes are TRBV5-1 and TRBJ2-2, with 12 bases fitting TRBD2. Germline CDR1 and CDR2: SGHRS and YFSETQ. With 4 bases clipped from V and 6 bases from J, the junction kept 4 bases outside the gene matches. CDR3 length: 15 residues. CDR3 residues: CASSASGGASGELFF. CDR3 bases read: TGCGCCAGCAGCGCTAGCGGGGGGGCATCCGGGGAG.

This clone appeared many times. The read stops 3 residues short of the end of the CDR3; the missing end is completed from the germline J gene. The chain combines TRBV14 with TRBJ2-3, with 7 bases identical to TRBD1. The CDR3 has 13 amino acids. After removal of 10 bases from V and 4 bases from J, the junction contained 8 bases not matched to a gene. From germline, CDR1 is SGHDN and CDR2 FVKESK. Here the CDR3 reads CATKGQGADTQYF. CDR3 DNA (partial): TGTGCCACCAAGGGCCAGGGGGCAGATACG.

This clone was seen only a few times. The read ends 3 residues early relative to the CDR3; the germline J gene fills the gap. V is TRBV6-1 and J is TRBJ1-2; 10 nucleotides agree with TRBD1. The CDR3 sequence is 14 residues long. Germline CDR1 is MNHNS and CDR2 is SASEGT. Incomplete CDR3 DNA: TGTGCCAGCAGTGCGACAGGGGGCCCCTACGAC. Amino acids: CASSATGGPYD. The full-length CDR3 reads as CASSATGGPYDYTF.

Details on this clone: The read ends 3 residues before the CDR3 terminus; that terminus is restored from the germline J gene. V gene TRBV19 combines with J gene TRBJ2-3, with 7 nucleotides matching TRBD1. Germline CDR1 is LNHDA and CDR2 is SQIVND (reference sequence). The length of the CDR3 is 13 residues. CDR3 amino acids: CATRDRVSEPQYF. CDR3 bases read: TGTGCCACCCGGGACAGAGTCAGTGAGCCG. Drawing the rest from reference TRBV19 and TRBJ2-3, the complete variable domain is DGGITQSPKYLFRKEGQNVTLSCEQNLNHDAMYWYRQDPGQGLRLIYYSQIVNDFQKGDIAEGYSVSREKKESFPLTVTSAQKNPTAFYLCATRDRVSEPQYFGPGTRLTVL.

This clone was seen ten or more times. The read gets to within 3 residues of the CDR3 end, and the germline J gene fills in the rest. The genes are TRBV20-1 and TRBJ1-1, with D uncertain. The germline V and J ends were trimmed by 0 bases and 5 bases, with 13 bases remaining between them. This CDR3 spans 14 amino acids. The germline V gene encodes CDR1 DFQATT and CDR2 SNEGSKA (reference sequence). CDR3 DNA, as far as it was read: TGCAGTGCTAGAGAAGGTTCGGGGTATACTGAA. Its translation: CSAREGSGYTE. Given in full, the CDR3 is CSAREGSGYTEAFF.

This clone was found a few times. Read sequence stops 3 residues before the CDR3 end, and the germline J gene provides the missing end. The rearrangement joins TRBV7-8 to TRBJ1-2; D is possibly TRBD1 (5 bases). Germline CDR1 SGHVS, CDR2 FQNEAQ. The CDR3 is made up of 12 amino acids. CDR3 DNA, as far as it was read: TGTGCCAGCAGCTCGGGGGAGGGGTAC. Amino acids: CASSSGEGY. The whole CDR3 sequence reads CASSSGEGYYTF.